One and the same sample provided the 30 T cell receptor beta chains below, sequenced in a study of regulatory T cells in long-lasting Graves disease. As to time point: newly diagnosed GD, antithyroid drugs for less than 3 months. There was RNA extracted from PBMCs, and the TCR library was made from it. Researchers made TCR beta libraries by using iRepertoire HTBI primers and running Arm-PCR on CDR3 regions. TCRdb redid the calling of the multiplex PCR reads with MiXCR, one entry per CDR3 protein. The sample contains 560,000 or so distinct CDR3 sequences, about 16% of which appear only once. This sample also appeared in a second study, on T cells in Graves' hyperthyroidism and ophthalmopathy.

Sequenced here: peripheral blood mononuclear cells (PBMCs), sampled at new diagnosis, from a patient treated with antithyroid drugs. These receptors were obtained from a man between 18 and 29 years old with Graves disease.

The V gene is TRBV6-4, the J gene TRBJ1-2; D might be TRBD1 (6 bases). Per the germline V gene, CDR1 is MRHNA and CDR2 is SNTAGT. CDR3 length equals 13 residues. V gave up 5 bases and J gave up 8 bases, with 15 bases separating them. CDR3: CASSYGRGSGYTF. CDR3 bases: TGTGCCAGCAGTTACGGCAGGGGAAGCGGCTACACCTTC.

At least ten counts were recorded for this clonotype. The chain has TRBV28 and TRBJ1-4, with D possibly being TRBD1 (5 bases). The CDR3 sequence is 13 residues long. The V gene lost 7 bases and the J gene lost 3 bases, with 9 bases spanning the gap. CDR1 is MDHEN and CDR2 is SYDVKM in the germline V gene. CDR3 nucleotide sequence: TGTGCCAGCAACGGGGGGTCTAATGAAAAACTGTTTTTT. Protein product: CASNGGSNEKLFF.

V is TRBV4-1 and J is TRBJ2-1; the match to TRBD2 covers 7 bases. The CDR3 covers 19 residues. The germline gives CDR1 MGHRA, CDR2 YSYEKL. V dropped 1 base and J dropped 0; count of bases not matched to a gene: 12. In DNA form, the CDR3 reads TGCGCCAGCAGCCAAGTCCCCGTGACGAGCGGGGTCTCCTACAATGAGCAGTTCTTC. It yields the protein CASSQVPVTSGVSYNEQFF.

This clonotype was picked up many times. V is TRBV20-1 and J is TRBJ2-7, with 11 bases matching TRBD2. This CDR3 is built from 17 residues. CDR1 is DFQATT, CDR2 SNEGSKA, per germline (reference sequence). V was clipped by 2 bases and J by 4 bases; unmatched bases: 13. The CDR3 region has the DNA TGCAGTGCTAGACTAATACTAGCGGGAGCCCAACGATACGAGCAGTACTTC. Translating gives CSARLILAGAQRYEQYF.

This clonotype was observed a few times. The chain links TRBV28 to TRBJ1-4, with D possibly matching TRBD1 (5 bases). The length of the CDR3 is 13 residues. CDR1 is MDHEN, CDR2 SYDVKM, per germline. With 6 bases removed from V and 7 bases from J, the gap between germline ends came to 12 bases. For the CDR3, the DNA is TGTGCCAGCAGGGCGGGGCATGGTGAAAAACTGTTTTTT. It codes for CASRAGHGEKLFF.

V is TRBV20-1 and J is TRBJ2-4; no clear D. Germline-derived CDR1 and CDR2 are DFQATT and SNEGSKA (reference sequence). CDR3 size: 15 residues. V shed 5 bases and J shed 0 bases, with 14 bases lying between them. The CDR3 reads CSAHTATSAKNIQYF. The DNA for the CDR3 is TGCAGTGCTCATACAGCTACTTCAGCCAAAAACATTCAGTACTTC.

The chain recombines TRBV27 with TRBJ1-5; 9 bases map to TRBD1. The CDR3 sequence is 16 residues long. CDR1 and CDR2 (germline): MNHEY, SMNVEV (reference sequence). J was trimmed by 7 bases and V by 6 bases; bases with no gene match: 13. CDR3 DNA: TGTGCCAGCAGCACGGGACAGGGAACCGTGAACCAGCCCCAGCATTTT. Translated, it gives CASSTGQGTVNQPQHF.

This clonotype occurred many times. The rearrangement joins TRBV3-1 to TRBJ1-1; D not resolved. Trimming took off 2 bases at V and 0 bases at J, with 4 bases between the two ends. The CDR3 runs 13 residues. Looked up from germline, CDR1 is LGHDT and CDR2 is YNNKEL (reference sequence). Written as DNA, the CDR3 is TGTGCCAGCAGCCAATCGGTGAACACTGAAGCTTTCTTT. This translates into CASSQSVNTEAFF. The full variable domain, completed using reference TRBV3-1 and TRBJ1-1, is DTAVSQTPKYLVTQMGNDKSIKCEQNLGHDTMYWYKQDSKKFLKIMFSYNNKELIINETVPNRFSPKSPDKAHLNLHINSLELGDSAVYFCASSQSVNTEAFFGQGTRLTVV.

This clonotype was recorded a few times. The chain links TRBV7-9 to TRBJ2-2, with D perhaps matching TRBD1 or TRBD2 (5 bases each). This CDR3 is built from 12 residues. The germline V gene has CDR1 SEHNR and CDR2 FQNEAQ (reference sequence). The CDR3 DNA sequence: TGTCAGGTCGGGCAGGGAGTCGGGGAGCTGTTTTTT. Translating gives CQVGQGVGELFF.

This clonotype was seen repeatedly, ten times or more. V usage is TRBV20-1 and J usage is TRBJ2-2; the match to TRBD2 covers 8 bases. The ends lost 0 bases at V and 8 bases at J; junction bases unmatched: 5. The CDR3 covers 14 residues. Germline assignment: CDR1 DFQATT and CDR2 SNEGSKA (reference sequence). The CDR3 loop is CSARDLGGRGELFF. In nucleotides, the CDR3 is TGCAGTGCTAGAGATCTCGGCGGGAGGGGGGAGCTGTTTTTT.

This clonotype has more than one count but fewer than ten. The chain joins TRBV20-1 to TRBJ1-1; D unclear. CDR3 length: 15 amino acids. Germline loops: CDR1 DFQATT, CDR2 SNEGSKA (reference sequence). The V and J ends lost 2 bases and 1 base respectively, with 14 bases between them. This CDR3 is CSARSATSANTEAFF. The CDR3, as DNA: TGCAGTGCTAGATCCGCGACATCGGCGAACACTGAAGCTTTCTTT.

This clonotype was seen more than once but under ten times. The CDR3 region is CASSPAPERLNTEAFF. CDR3 coding DNA: TGCGCCAGCAGCCCGGCCCCGGAGAGATTGAACACTGAAGCTTTCTTT. V is TRBV5-1 and J is TRBJ1-1; D call uncertain. Germline lookup yields CDR1 SGHRS and CDR2 YFSETQ. The CDR3 consists of 16 residues. The V and J ends lost 4 bases and 0 bases respectively, with 16 bases between them.

Many counts were recorded for this clonotype. The J gene is TRBJ2-1, the V gene TRBV7-2; D remains unclear. V dropped 2 bases and J dropped 9 bases, with 11 bases sitting between them. Per the germline V gene, CDR1 is SGHTA and CDR2 is FQGNSA. The CDR3 has 13 residues. The CDR3 sequence: CASSLSSRVEQFF. CDR3 DNA: TGTGCCAGCAGCTTATCGAGCCGGGTTGAGCAGTTCTTC.

This clonotype was picked up many times. J is TRBJ2-2 and V is TRBV11-2, with D perhaps matching TRBD1 (5 bases). This CDR3 is 13 amino acids long. V lost 8 bases and J 3 bases, leaving 10 bases between the germline ends. Germline CDR1 and CDR2: SGHAT and FQNNGV. The DNA of the CDR3 is TGTGCCAGCTGGGGCTTTGACACCGGGGAGCTGTTTTTT. This sequence encodes CASWGFDTGELFF.

The CDR3 sequence: CASSYDAWSSGNTIYF. CDR3 nucleotide sequence: TGTGCCAGCAGCTACGACGCCTGGAGCTCTGGAAACACCATATATTTT. This chain links TRBV5-4 with TRBJ1-3, with D hard to call. CDR1 and CDR2 from the germline V gene are SGHNT and YYREEE (reference sequence). Trimming removed 3 bases from V and 0 bases from J, with 13 bases in between. The CDR3 sequence is 16 residues long. Based on the CDR3 plus reference TRBV5-4 and TRBJ1-3, the full variable domain is ETGVTQSPTHLIKTRGQQVTLRCSSQSGHNTVSWYQQALGQGPQFIFQYYREEENGRGNFPPRFSGLQFPNYSSELNVNALELDDSALYLCASSYDAWSSGNTIYFGEGSWLTVV.

This clonotype turned up a few times. The V call is TRBV7-3, the J call TRBJ2-7, with a possible D match to TRBD1 (6 bases). This CDR3 has 18 residues. The V end was cut by 2 bases, the J end by 5 bases, with 25 bases between. Per germline, CDR1 SGHTA and CDR2 FQGTGA. DNA of the CDR3: TGTGCCAGCAGCTTAGCAGTCCGTAGGGGTCAGGGGTCCCACGAGCAGTACTTC. The encoded protein is CASSLAVRRGQGSHEQYF.

The sample holds many counts of this clonotype. The chain links TRBV5-1 to TRBJ2-3; no firm D call. The CDR3 has 13 amino acids. V was shortened by 1 base and J by 6 bases, with 9 bases between the two germline ends. CDR1 is SGHRS, CDR2 YFSETQ, per germline. The CDR3, as DNA: TGCGCCAGCAGCTTGCAAAAGGGTGATACGCAGTATTTT. Translated, it gives CASSLQKGDTQYF. Drawing the rest from reference TRBV5-1 and TRBJ2-3, the complete variable domain is KAGVTQTPRYLIKTRGQQVTLSCSPISGHRSVSWYQQTPGQGLQFLFEYFSETQRNKGNFPGRFSGRQFSNSRSEMNVSTLELGDSALYLCASSLQKGDTQYFGPGTRLTVL.

A remark on this clonotype: A read error may produce the germline difference seen at one junction end. The chain couples TRBV9 to TRBJ2-3; TRBD1 is a possible D gene (5 bases). Germline V gene data show CDR1 as SGDLS and CDR2 as YYNGEE. CDR3 length: 11 residues. The CDR3 is CASSATGTQYF. In DNA form, the CDR3 reads TGTGCCAGCAGCGCAACAGGTACGCAGTATTTT. Variable domain in full (rest from reference TRBV9 and TRBJ2-3): DSGVTQTPKHLITATGQRVTLRCSPRSGDLSVYWYQQSLDQGLQFLIQYYNGEERAKGNILERFSAQQFPDLHSELNLSSLELGDSALYFCASSATGTQYFGPGTRLTVL.

This clonotype was seen many times. The chain recombines TRBV7-9 with TRBJ1-1, with TRBD1 matching 7 bases. The CDR3 spans 15 residues. Germline CDR1 is SEHNR and CDR2 is FQNEAQ (reference sequence). V trimming: 3 bases; J trimming: 0 bases; junction bases outside the gene matches: 4. The CDR3 DNA reads as TGTGCCAGCAGCTTGAAGGGACAGTTGAACACTGAAGCTTTCTTT. Translated: CASSLKGQLNTEAFF.

This chain uses TRBV29-1 with TRBJ1-4; D not certain. There are 12 residues in the CDR3. Trimming shortened V by 1 base and J by 1 base, and 1 base separated the two germline ends. The germline CDR1 and CDR2 sequences are SQVTM and ANQGSEA. Here the CDR3 reads CSVEVTNEKLFF. The CDR3 DNA reads TGCAGCGTTGAAGTAACTAATGAAAAACTGTTTTTT.

This clonotype was observed many times. The chain combines TRBV14 with TRBJ2-7; maybe TRBD2 (6 bases). Per the germline V gene, CDR1 is SGHDN and CDR2 is FVKESK. This CDR3 has 13 amino acids. The germline V and J ends were trimmed by 3 bases and 3 bases, with 9 bases remaining between them. The CDR3 loop reads CASSQMGGYEQYF. DNA of the CDR3: TGTGCCAGCAGCCAGATGGGGGGCTACGAGCAGTACTTC.

The chain carries TRBV14 and TRBJ2-7, with a possible D match to TRBD1 (6 bases). Trimming shortened V by 4 bases and J by 6 bases, and 13 bases separated the two germline ends. CDR3 length: 13 amino acids. Germline V gives CDR1 SGHDN, CDR2 FVKESK. CDR3 protein: CASSPFRDTEQYF. Written as DNA, the CDR3 is TGTGCCAGCAGCCCTTTCCGGGACACCGAGCAGTACTTC.

At least ten counts were recorded for this clonotype. V and J are TRBV30 and TRBJ1-2; 8 positions match TRBD1. The CDR3 runs 13 residues. V lost 2 bases and J lost 7; bases outside the gene matches: 6. CDR1 GTSNPN and CDR2 SVGIG come from the germline V gene (reference sequence). DNA of the CDR3: TGTGCCTGGAGTCCAGGGGGCGTTTCTGGCTACACCTTC. It is translated as CAWSPGGVSGYTF. The full variable domain, its missing parts supplied by reference TRBV30 and TRBJ1-2, is SQTIHQWPATLVQPVGSPLSLECTVEGTSNPNLYWYRQAAGRGLQLLFYSVGIGQISSEVPQNLSASRPQDRQFILSSKKLLLSDSGFYLCAWSPGGVSGYTFGSGTRLTVV.

The rearrangement links TRBV20-1 to TRBJ2-7; 9 bases map to TRBD2. J lost 2 bases, V lost 2 bases, and 7 bases had no gene match. The CDR3 length is 15 residues. CDR1 and CDR2 from the germline V gene are DFQATT and SNEGSKA (reference sequence). CDR3 region: CSARISGRLTYEQYF. CDR3 bases: TGCAGTGCTAGAATCAGCGGGAGGTTGACCTACGAGCAGTACTTC.

This clonotype appeared many times. This chain links TRBV10-3 with TRBJ2-3; 16 nucleotides match TRBD2. The CDR3 has 19 residues. The V and J ends lost 6 bases and 2 bases, in that order; junction bases with no gene match: 11. Germline V CDR1 and CDR2: ENHRY, SYGVKD. CDR3 in DNA: TGTGCCATCAGGACGGGACTAGCGGGAGGGCCATCCTCCACAGATACGCAGTATTTT. Translated: CAIRTGLAGGPSSTDTQYF.

This clonotype was found many times. The CDR3 reads CASSLGSFYEQYF. The CDR3 DNA follows: TGTGCCAGCAGCTTGGGCAGTTTCTACGAGCAGTACTTC. V and J are TRBV11-2 and TRBJ2-7; D unclear. V lost 3 bases to trimming and J lost 3 bases, with 9 bases between them. The CDR3 length is 13 residues. CDR1 is SGHAT, CDR2 FQNNGV, per germline.

The chain uses TRBV20-1 and TRBJ2-5; TRBD2 matches at 7 bases. V gave up 3 bases and J gave up 5 bases; unmatched junction bases: 9. This CDR3 region has 14 residues. Germline assignment: CDR1 DFQATT and CDR2 SNEGSKA (reference sequence). In nucleotides, the CDR3 is TGCAGTGCTAGTCGGCTAGCGGTTATGGAGACCCAGTACTTC. Protein sequence: CSASRLAVMETQYF.

This clonotype was recorded many times. This sequence joins TRBV20-1 and TRBJ2-3; possible D gene TRBD2, 6 bases. CDR3 length equals 13 residues. Germline CDR1 DFQATT, CDR2 SNEGSKA (reference sequence). V was clipped by 4 bases and J by 6 bases, with 14 bases between them. In nucleotides, the CDR3 is TGCAGTGCTAATAGCGGCACTCGGGATACGCAGTATTTT. Residues: CSANSGTRDTQYF.

This clonotype was detected a few times. The chain combines TRBV20-1 with TRBJ2-7; 8 bases agree with TRBD1. The CDR3 totals 16 residues. J was trimmed by 4 bases and V by 1 base; bases with no gene match: 12. Germline lookup yields CDR1 DFQATT and CDR2 SNEGSKA (reference sequence). CDR3 sequence reads: CSARGGARGLRYEQYF. CDR3 DNA sequence: TGCAGTGCTAGAGGAGGGGCCAGGGGGCTTAGGTACGAGCAGTACTTC.

This clonotype came up many times. The chain links TRBV5-1 to TRBJ2-1; perhaps TRBD1 as D (6 bases). The CDR3 covers 14 residues. Germline values: CDR1 SGHRS, CDR2 YFSETQ. Trimming stripped 1 base from V and 8 bases from J, with 13 bases between. The CDR3 sequence is CASSLSAGDDEQFF. DNA of the CDR3: TGCGCCAGCAGCTTGTCGGCAGGGGATGATGAGCAGTTCTTC.